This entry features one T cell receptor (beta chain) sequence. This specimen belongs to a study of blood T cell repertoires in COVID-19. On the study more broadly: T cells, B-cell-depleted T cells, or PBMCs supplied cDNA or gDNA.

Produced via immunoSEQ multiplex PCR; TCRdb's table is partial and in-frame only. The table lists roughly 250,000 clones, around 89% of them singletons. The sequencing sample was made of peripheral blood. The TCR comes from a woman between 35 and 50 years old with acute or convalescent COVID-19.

In DNA form, the CDR3 reads TGTGCCAGCAGCCCCGACCCCAGGGGACGACGAGAGACCCAGTACTTC. Amino acids: CASSPDPRGRRETQYF. The chain carries TRBV7-6 and TRBJ2-5; possibly TRBD1 for D (6 bases). The germline gives CDR1 SGHVS, CDR2 FNYEAQ. The V and J ends lost 5 bases and 4 bases respectively, with 20 bases between them. This CDR3 is built from 16 residues.